The rows below give T cell receptor beta chains drawn from one sample of a study of STAT5B mutations in CD4+ large granular lymphocyte leukemia. The method was immunoSEQ multiplex PCR; TCRdb's version includes in-frame clones alone and lacks a portion of them. The sample holds 20,000 to 25,000 clones, about 79% seen once. The sequencing input was CD4+ T cells from blood buffy coats. All receptors derive from a human donor in good health. CDR3s include the opening cysteine and the closing phenylalanine or tryptophan. D genes are given only for firm matches. Some rows mark clone size as missing; the rest say once, few, many or name a class of expanded clone.

>-|TRBJ2-3|TRBV7-2|-
CASSLVTHTQYF
TGTGCCAGCAGCTTAGTTACTCATACGCAGTATTTT
>-|TRBJ2-5|TRBV7-2|-
CASSLYAGAETQYF
TGTGCCAGCAGCTTATACGCGGGGGCAGAGACCCAGTACTTC
>-|TRBJ1-1|TRBV7-2|TRBD1
CASSLQGAGTEAFF
TGTGCCAGCAGCTTACAGGGGGCCGGCACTGAAGCTTTCTTT
>-|TRBJ2-7|TRBV28|-
CASSLSGSTRYEQYF
TGTGCCAGCAGTTTATCCGGGAGCACAAGGTACGAGCAGTACTTC
>-|TRBJ2-5|TRBV28|-
CASRGFAETQYF
TGTGCCAGCAGGGGATTCGCGGAGACCCAGTACTTC
>few|TRBJ2-1|TRBV10-1|TRBD1
CASSGTGGYNEQFF
TGCGCCAGCAGCGGGACAGGGGGCTACAATGAGCAGTTCTTC
>-|TRBJ2-5|TRBV5-6|TRBD2
CASSLGLAVETQYF
TGTGCCAGCAGCTTGGGTCTAGCGGTAGAGACCCAGTACTTC
>medium-sized|TRBJ2-5|TRBV29-1|-
CSAIRSPMRTQYF
TGCAGCGCGATACGGAGCCCAATGAGGACCCAGTACTTC
>few|TRBJ1-4|TRBV7-2|TRBD1
CASSWDRDEKLFF
TGTGCCAGCAGCTGGGACAGGGATGAAAAACTGTTTTTT
>-|TRBJ2-7|TRBV18|-
CASSPAGYYEQYF
TGTGCCAGCTCACCTGCAGGGTACTACGAGCAGTACTTC
>-|TRBJ2-1|TRBV7-2|-
CASSLYLGNEQFF
TGTGCCAGCAGCCTTTACTTGGGCAATGAGCAGTTCTTC
>-|TRBJ1-1|TRBV6-4|-
CASSRGTSNTEAFF
TGTGCCAGCAGCCGCGGGACCTCAAACACTGAAGCTTTCTTT
>-|TRBJ2-3|TRBV19|-
CASSQTGRGPTDTQYF
TGTGCCAGTAGCCAAACCGGGCGGGGACCTACAGATACGCAGTATTTT
>-|TRBJ1-1|TRBV18|-
CASSPPGANTEAFF
TGTGCCAGCTCACCACCGGGGGCGAACACTGAAGCTTTCTTT
>-|TRBJ1-1|TRBV7-6|-
CASSPPPGTRNTEAFF
TGTGCCAGCAGCCCGCCCCCCGGGACAAGGAACACTGAAGCTTTCTTT
>-|TRBJ2-7|TRBV6-1|-
CASSESQSGILEQYF
TGTGCCAGCAGTGAAAGCCAGTCGGGGATTCTCGAGCAGTACTTC
>-|TRBJ2-1|TRBV27|TRBD1
CASSRDRVYNEQFF
TGTGCCAGCAGCCGCGACAGGGTCTACAATGAGCAGTTCTTC
>once|TRBJ2-7|TRBV28|-
CASSLTPRVSYEQYF
TGTGCCAGCAGTTTGACACCGCGTGTCTCCTACGAGCAGTACTTC
>few|TRBJ2-1|TRBV10-1|-
CASSESVGYNEQFF
TGCGCCAGCAGTGAGTCGGTCGGATACAATGAGCAGTTCTTC
>-|TRBJ1-1|TRBV15|-
CATSRQIDMNTEAFF
TGTGCCACCAGCAGACAGATTGATATGAACACTGAAGCTTTCTTT
>-|TRBJ2-7|TRBV27|-
CASSLYPPTTSYEQYF
TGTGCCAGCAGTTTATACCCTCCGACTACCTCCTACGAGCAGTACTTC
>-|TRBJ2-1|TRBV10-3|TRBD2
CAISPTSGRAMSYNEQFF
TGTGCCATCAGTCCGACTAGCGGGAGAGCCATGTCATACAATGAGCAGTTCTTC
>-|TRBJ2-7|TRBV14|TRBD2
CASSPRRTSGRWGDEQYF
TGTGCCAGCAGCCCGCGTAGGACTAGCGGGAGGTGGGGCGACGAGCAGTACTTC
>-|TRBJ1-5|TRBV7-8|-
CASSPRDLKPQHF
TGTGCCAGCAGCCCTAGGGACCTCAAGCCCCAGCATTTT
>-|TRBJ2-2|TRBV19|-
CASSMILTHYTGELFF
TGTGCCAGTAGTATGATTTTGACACATTACACCGGGGAGCTGTTTTTT
>-|TRBJ2-5|TRBV6-5|TRBD2
CASSFSSGRAQTQYF
TGTGCCAGCAGTTTTAGTAGCGGGAGGGCCCAGACCCAGTACTTC
>-|TRBJ2-2|TRBV25-1|-
CASSVGRGNTGELFF
TGTGCCAGCAGTGTTGGGCGAGGAAACACCGGGGAGCTGTTTTTT
>-|TRBJ2-1|TRBV10-3|TRBD2
CAISGPTSGSSYNEQFF
TGTGCCATCAGTGGCCCCACTAGCGGGAGCTCCTACAATGAGCAGTTCTTC
>-|TRBJ2-4|TRBV27|TRBD2
CASTPPGLVNIQYF
TGTGCCAGCACCCCCCCGGGACTAGTCAACATTCAGTACTTC